The rows below give T cell receptor beta chains drawn from one sample of a study of shared clonotypes between healthy human individuals. The protocol was immunoSEQ multiplex PCR, while the TCRdb copy is restricted to in-frame clones and leaves out a portion. The sample lists over a million clones, approximately 98.5% occurring once. Sequenced: naive CD4+ T cells sorted from blood. The source of these receptors is a man aged 25 to 40 in good health. CDR3s include the opening cysteine and the closing phenylalanine or tryptophan. D genes are given only for firm matches. Expanded clones get a size class; other rows say once, few or many, or leave the size out.

TRBJ1-5,.,TRBV30,.,TGTGCCTGGAGCGAATCGGGATTTCGGGTCCAGCATTTT,CAWSESGFRVQHF
TRBJ2-6,.,TRBV27,.,TGTGCCAGCAGTCCGCTGGGGCGGGGAATCTCTGGGGCCAACGTCCTGACTTTC,CASSPLGRGISGANVLTF
TRBJ2-1,TRBD2,TRBV6-1,.,TGTGCCAGCTTGCGACTAGCGGCTTACAATGAGCAGTTCTTC,CASLRLAAYNEQFF
TRBJ2-7,TRBD1,TRBV6-5,.,TGTGCCAGCAGTCACGACAGGGGGTACTCCTACGAGCAGTACTTC,CASSHDRGYSYEQYF
TRBJ2-1,.,TRBV18,.,TGTGCCAGCTCACCACTTATCCAGTACTACAATGAGCAGTTCTTC,CASSPLIQYYNEQFF
TRBJ2-7,TRBD2,TRBV6-6,.,TGTGCCAGCAGTTACAGCGGGAGGCCCTACGAGCAGTACTTC,CASSYSGRPYEQYF
TRBJ2-3,TRBD2,TRBV27,.,TGTGCCAGCAGTCCCGGGACTAGCGGGAGGGCCTGGACAGATACGCAGTATTTT,CASSPGTSGRAWTDTQYF
TRBJ1-1,.,TRBV6-4,once,TGTGCCAGCAGAAGGACTTACACGAACACTGAAGCTTTCTTT,CASRRTYTNTEAFF
TRBJ2-1,.,TRBV4-3,.,TGCGCCAGCAGCCTCGAGACAGGAGAATACAATGAGCAGTTCTTC,CASSLETGEYNEQFF
TRBJ2-3,TRBD2,TRBV5-4,once,TGTGCCAGCAGCTTGGGACTAGCGAGCGAAGATACGCAGTATTTT,CASSLGLASEDTQYF
TRBJ2-7,.,TRBV29-1,.,TGCAGCGTTGGGACGACAGGAGACGAGCAGTACTTC,CSVGTTGDEQYF
TRBJ2-1,.,TRBV2,.,TGTGCCAGCAGTGTATTGGGGCTGGGTGAGCAGTTCTTC,CASSVLGLGEQFF
TRBJ1-2,.,TRBV4-3,.,TGCGCCAGCAGCCAAGAGCGCGGAAACTATGGCTACACCTTC,CASSQERGNYGYTF
TRBJ2-7,.,TRBV6-4,.,TGTGCCAGCAGTGACTCGACGTTGGGGAATAGCTCCTACGAGCAGTACTTC,CASSDSTLGNSSYEQYF
TRBJ2-5,TRBD2,TRBV28,.,TGTGCCAGCAGTTTGCCCGGGGGGGGCGTGTCAGAGACCCAGTACTTC,CASSLPGGGVSETQYF
TRBJ2-1,TRBD2,TRBV9,.,TGTGCCAGCAGCGCCCCGGGACTAGCGGGGGGCAATGAGCAGTTCTTC,CASSAPGLAGGNEQFF